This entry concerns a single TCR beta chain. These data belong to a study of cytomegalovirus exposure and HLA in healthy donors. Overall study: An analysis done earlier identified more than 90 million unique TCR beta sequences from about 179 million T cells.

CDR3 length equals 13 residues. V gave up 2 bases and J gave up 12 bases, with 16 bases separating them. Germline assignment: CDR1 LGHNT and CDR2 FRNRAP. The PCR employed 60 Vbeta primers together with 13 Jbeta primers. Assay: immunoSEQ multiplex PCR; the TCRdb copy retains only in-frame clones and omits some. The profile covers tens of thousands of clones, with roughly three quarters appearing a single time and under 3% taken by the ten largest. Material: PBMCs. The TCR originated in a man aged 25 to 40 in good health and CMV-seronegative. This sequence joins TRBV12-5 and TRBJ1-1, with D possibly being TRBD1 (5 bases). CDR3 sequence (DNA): TGTGCTAGTGGTTTGTCCCCCCGGGACTCAACTTTCTTT. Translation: CASGLSPRDSTFF.